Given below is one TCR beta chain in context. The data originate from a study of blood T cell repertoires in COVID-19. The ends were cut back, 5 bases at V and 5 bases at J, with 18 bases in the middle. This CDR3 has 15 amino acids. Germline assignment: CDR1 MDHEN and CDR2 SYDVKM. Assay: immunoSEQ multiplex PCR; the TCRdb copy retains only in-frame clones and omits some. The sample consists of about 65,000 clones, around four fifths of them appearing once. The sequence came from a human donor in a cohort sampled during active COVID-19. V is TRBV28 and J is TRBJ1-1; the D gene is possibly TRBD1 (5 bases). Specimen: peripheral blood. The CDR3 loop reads CASSRASGGRTEAFF. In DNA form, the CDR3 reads TGTGCCAGCAGTAGGGCAAGCGGGGGGAGGACTGAAGCTTTCTTT. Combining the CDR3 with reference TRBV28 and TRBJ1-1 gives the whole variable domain DVKVTQSSRYLVKRTGEKVFLECVQDMDHENMFWYRQDPGLGLRLIYFSYDVKMKEKGDIPEGYSVSREKKERFSLILESASTNQTSMYLCASSRASGGRTEAFFGQGTRLTVV.